These 19 T cell receptor beta chains were all obtained from the same sample, sequenced in a study of CD8+ T cells in alopecia areata. Specified treatment: oral pan-JAK inhibitor, 5-10 mg twice daily. Extracted from the samples, RNA was reverse transcribed into cDNA to serve as the sequencing template. Assay: immunoSEQ multiplex PCR; the TCRdb copy retains only in-frame clones and omits some. The sample includes 250,000 to 350,000 clones, roughly 63% seen only once; the top ten take about 0.88%. The starting material was CD4+ T cells sorted from blood, obtained at week 52, from a patient treated with tofacitinib. The source is a human donor with alopecia areata.

This clone was recorded a few times. The chain has TRBV19 and TRBJ1-1, with 8 bases fitting TRBD1. Trimming at V came to 7 bases and at J to 6 bases, leaving 10 bases not matched to a gene. Germline CDR1 LNHDA, CDR2 SQIVND (reference sequence). The CDR3 extends over 14 amino acids. As DNA, the CDR3 is TGTGCCAGTACCCTCGGACAGGGTAGGGCTGAAGCTTTCTTT. As protein: CASTLGQGRAEAFF.

The chain is built from TRBV14 and TRBJ1-1, with D uncertain. Deletions cut 3 bases from V and 3 bases from J, with 8 bases between. The CDR3 consists of 13 residues. Germline CDR1 is SGHDN and CDR2 is FVKESK. The CDR3 nucleotides read TGTGCCAGCAGCCAGGGTTTGGACACTGAAGCTTTCTTT. Residues: CASSQGLDTEAFF.

This chain links TRBV7-9 with TRBJ2-1, with D possibly TRBD2 on 6 matching bases. Trimming left V 5 bases short and J 4 bases short, with 15 bases between. This CDR3 is 15 amino acids long. Germline CDR1 and CDR2: SEHNR and FQNEAQ (reference sequence). The DNA for the CDR3 is TGTGCCAGCAGCCCCCTGTCGGGGGAATACAATGAGCAGTTCTTC. It codes for CASSPLSGEYNEQFF.

About this clone itself: The same CDR3 is also encoded by other DNA sequences in this sample. The V and J genes are TRBV7-6 and TRBJ1-3; D uncertain. V lost 0 bases and J 4 bases, leaving 4 bases between the germline ends. This CDR3 spans 13 amino acids. The germline CDR1 and CDR2 sequences are SGHVS and FNYEAQ. This CDR3 is CASSLAAGNTIYF. The CDR3 nucleotides read TGTGCCAGCAGCTTAGCTGCCGGAAACACCATATATTTT.

The chain combines TRBV7-2 with TRBJ1-5; D is undetermined. The CDR3 length is 12 residues. CDR1 and CDR2 from the germline V gene are SGHTA and FQGNSA. The V end was cut by 2 bases, the J end by 6 bases, with 5 bases between. For the CDR3, the DNA is TGTGCCAGCAGCTTATCGGTTCAGCCCCAGCATTTT. Its protein product is CASSLSVQPQHF.

The chain employs TRBV5-4 and TRBJ1-2, with D uncertain. V was cut by 2 bases and J by 0 bases, with 5 bases left in between. Germline V CDR1 and CDR2: SGHNT, YYREEE (reference sequence). CDR3 length: 13 residues. The CDR3 bases are TGTGCCAGCAGCTTTTCCGCTAACTATGGCTACACCTTC. Translated, it gives CASSFSANYGYTF.

The chain employs TRBV5-4 and TRBJ2-7; D is possibly TRBD2 (5 bases). Germline CDR1 SGHNT, CDR2 YYREEE (reference sequence). The CDR3 consists of 15 residues. V gave up 5 bases and J gave up 0 bases, with 15 bases separating them. The CDR3 protein is CASRLDFQSSYEQYF. In nucleotides, the CDR3 is TGTGCCAGCAGACTGGACTTCCAGAGCTCCTACGAGCAGTACTTC.

This clone was counted between two and nine times. V gene TRBV7-2 combines with J gene TRBJ1-2; 10 bases map to TRBD1. The V gene's germline CDR1 is SGHTA and CDR2 FQGNSA. V lost 4 bases, J lost 7 bases, and 9 bases stayed unmatched. The CDR3 is made up of 15 amino acids. CDR3 sequence (DNA): TGTGCCAGCAGCTCCCCGGGACAGGGGATAAGTGGCTACACCTTC. Its translation is CASSSPGQGISGYTF.

The rearrangement uses TRBV4-2 and TRBJ1-1, with D possibly being TRBD1 (5 bases). The V gene lost 6 bases and the J gene lost 4 bases, with 12 bases spanning the gap. The length of the CDR3 is 13 residues. Germline V lookup: CDR1 LGHNA, CDR2 YNFKEQ. DNA for the CDR3: TGTGCCAGCAGTGGGGGTCAGGGCACTGAAGCTTTCTTT. It encodes CASSGGQGTEAFF.

The gene calls are TRBV4-1 and TRBJ1-1; perhaps TRBD1 as D (5 bases). Trimming removed 4 bases from V and 4 bases from J, with 19 bases in between. The CDR3 covers 16 residues. CDR1 is MGHRA, CDR2 YSYEKL, per germline. The CDR3 DNA is TGCGCCAGCAGCCCACAGAGGGCGAGGGGCTTCACTGAAGCTTTCTTT. Its protein is CASSPQRARGFTEAFF.

V is TRBV29-1 and J is TRBJ1-2, with a tentative D call TRBD1 (6 bases). Trimming took 6 bases from V and 0 from J, leaving 11 bases between them. The CDR3 loop spans 13 amino acids. CDR1 and CDR2 (germline): SQVTM, ANQGSEA. The CDR3 loop reads CSVDRRPNYGYTF. CDR3 in DNA: TGCAGCGTGGACAGAAGGCCTAACTATGGCTACACCTTC. The variable domain in full, with the rest retrieved from reference TRBV29-1 and TRBJ1-2, is SAVISQKPSRDICQRGTSLTIQCQVDSQVTMMFWYRQQPGQSLTLIATANQGSEATYESGFVIDKFPISRPNLTFSTLTVSNMSPEDSSIYLCSVDRRPNYGYTFGSGTRLTVV.

The V and J genes are TRBV4-1 and TRBJ1-1; unclear D gene. V dropped 1 base and J dropped 1 base, with 7 bases sitting between them. CDR3 length equals 14 residues. CDR1 MGHRA and CDR2 YSYEKL come from the germline V gene. CDR3 nucleotides: TGCGCCAGCAGCCAAGTTACGCCGAACACTGAAGCTTTCTTT. Residues: CASSQVTPNTEAFF.

This rearrangement joins TRBV4-2 to TRBJ1-2; the D gene is possibly TRBD1 (5 bases). The germline gives CDR1 LGHNA, CDR2 YNFKEQ. V shed 0 bases and J shed 2 bases, with 7 bases lying between them. CDR3 size: 14 residues. CDR3 in DNA: TGTGCCAGCAGCCAAGATTCAGGGAACTATGGCTACACCTTC. Translated: CASSQDSGNYGYTF.

Points on this clone: The same CDR3 arises from other DNA sequences in this sample as well. V is TRBV29-1 and J is TRBJ1-2; D gene uncertain. This CDR3 contains 12 residues. Per germline, CDR1 SQVTM and CDR2 ANQGSEA. The V end was cut by 0 bases, the J end by 2 bases, with 4 bases between. The CDR3 region is CSVEEGNYGYTF. CDR3 DNA: TGCAGCGTTGAAGAGGGAAACTATGGCTACACCTTC.

The chain uses TRBV5-1 and TRBJ2-7, with TRBD1 matching 9 bases. There are 15 residues in the CDR3. Germline assignment: CDR1 SGHRS and CDR2 YFSETQ. With V trimmed by 6 bases and J by 5 bases, 12 bases remained unmatched. Written as DNA, the CDR3 is TGCGCCAGCAAACCTCCGGGACAGGGTGTCCACGAGCAGTACTTC. This sequence encodes CASKPPGQGVHEQYF. Together with reference TRBV5-1 and TRBJ2-7, the CDR3 gives the full variable domain: KAGVTQTPRYLIKTRGQQVTLSCSPISGHRSVSWYQQTPGQGLQFLFEYFSETQRNKGNFPGRFSGRQFSNSRSEMNVSTLELGDSALYLCASKPPGQGVHEQYFGPGTRLTVT.

V gene TRBV4-2 combines with J gene TRBJ2-7; perhaps TRBD1 as D (6 bases). V shed 0 bases and J shed 9 bases, with 9 bases lying between them. CDR3 size: 12 residues. CDR1 and CDR2 from the germline V gene are LGHNA and YNFKEQ. The CDR3 region is CASSQEGAMQYF. In DNA form, the CDR3 reads TGTGCCAGCAGCCAAGAGGGGGCCATGCAGTACTTC.

The chain joins TRBV30 to TRBJ2-3; 10 nucleotides align to TRBD1. Germline V gene data show CDR1 as GTSNPN and CDR2 as SVGIG (reference sequence). V was clipped by 6 bases and J by 6 bases; unmatched bases: 9. The CDR3 has 14 residues. CDR3 loop: CACQTGGAGDTQYF. CDR3 bases: TGTGCCTGCCAGACAGGGGGCGCAGGGGATACGCAGTATTTT.

The chain recombines TRBV2 with TRBJ1-3; the D is unclear. The germline gives CDR1 SNHLY, CDR2 FYNNEI. This CDR3 region has 13 residues. V lost 8 bases and J lost 4, with 12 bases in between. The CDR3 coding sequence is TGTGCCAGCCACCTTTCTTCGGGAAACACCATATATTTT. It specifies CASHLSSGNTIYF.

This clone showed up just a few times. The chain couples TRBV6-1 to TRBJ1-5; a possible D gene is TRBD1 (5 bases). The V end was cut by 4 bases, the J end by 5 bases, with 9 bases between. The CDR3 is made up of 13 amino acids. Germline CDR1 MNHNS, CDR2 SASEGT. The CDR3 DNA reads TGTGCCAGCAGTGCCCTCAGGGATCAGCCCCAGCATTTT. Translation: CASSALRDQPQHF.